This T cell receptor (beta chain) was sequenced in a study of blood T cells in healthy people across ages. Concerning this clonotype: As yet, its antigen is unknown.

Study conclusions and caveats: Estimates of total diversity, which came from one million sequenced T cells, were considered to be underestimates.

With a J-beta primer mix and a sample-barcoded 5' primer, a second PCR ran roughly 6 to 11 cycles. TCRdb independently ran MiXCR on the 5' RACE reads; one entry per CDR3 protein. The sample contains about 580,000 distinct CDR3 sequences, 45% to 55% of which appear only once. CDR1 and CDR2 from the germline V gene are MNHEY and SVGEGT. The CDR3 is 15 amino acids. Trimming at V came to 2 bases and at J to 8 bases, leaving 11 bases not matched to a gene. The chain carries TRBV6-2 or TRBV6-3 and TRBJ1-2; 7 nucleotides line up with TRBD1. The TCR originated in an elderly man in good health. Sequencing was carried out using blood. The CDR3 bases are TGTGCCAGCAGTTACCCTCTCGGCGGGACAGCAGGCTACACCTTC. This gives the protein CASSYPLGGTAGYTF.